This T cell receptor (beta chain) was retrieved from a study of cytomegalovirus exposure and HLA in healthy donors. Overall study results and limits: The majority of CMV-associated TCR beta chains were reported as apparently HLA-restricted in a later analysis. Altogether, around 160 TCR beta chains were recorded as cytomegalovirus-associated.

Germline V CDR1 and CDR2: SGHAT, FQNNGV. Trimming pared 5 bases from V and 3 bases from J, leaving 20 bases between. CDR3 length: 16 residues. In regard to this clone: Its specificity is not known.

Researchers ran the PCR with 60 Vbeta and 13 Jbeta primers. Profiling relied on immunoSEQ multiplex PCR, and the TCRdb table lists in-frame clones only, not all of them. The table gives approximately 120,000 clones; the top ten clones make up 1.5% to 2% of it. Sequencing input: PBMCs. The TCR sequence derives from an older woman in good health and CMV-seronegative. This sequence joins TRBV11-2 and TRBJ2-7, with a tentative D call TRBD1 (5 bases). CDR3 sequence reads: CASSGRRNGAIYEQYF. As DNA, the CDR3 is TGTGCCAGCAGCGGGCGACGGAATGGGGCGATCTACGAGCAGTACTTC.